This T cell receptor (beta chain) is from a study of cytomegalovirus exposure and HLA in healthy donors. Overall study findings and caveats: TCR beta V- and J-gene trimming was later associated with a missense DCLRE1C variant.

The germline V gene has CDR1 MGHRA and CDR2 YSYEKL. V shed 3 bases and J 7 bases; nucleotides not matched to a gene: 6. This CDR3 has 15 residues. The PCR ran on 60 Vbeta and 13 Jbeta primers. In the original analysis: In a later analysis, roughly 11 million of approximately 80 million unique beta chains occurred in at least two donors. Sequencing used immunoSEQ multiplex PCR; TCRdb keeps in-frame clones, though not all of them. V, J and clone size are those of that table, while D and trimming were read from the DNA. The sample has 170,000 or so clones; approximately 84% are singletons. Concerning this clone itself: Antigen: not known.

The origin of this receptor is a girl under 18 in good health and CMV-seropositive. The V gene is TRBV4-1, the J gene TRBJ1-6; 7 nucleotides match TRBD1. Sequenced: PBMCs. The CDR3 DNA follows: TGCGCCAGCAGCCAGCATGACAGGGAGAATTCACCCCTCCACTTT. The encoded protein is CASSQHDRENSPLHF.